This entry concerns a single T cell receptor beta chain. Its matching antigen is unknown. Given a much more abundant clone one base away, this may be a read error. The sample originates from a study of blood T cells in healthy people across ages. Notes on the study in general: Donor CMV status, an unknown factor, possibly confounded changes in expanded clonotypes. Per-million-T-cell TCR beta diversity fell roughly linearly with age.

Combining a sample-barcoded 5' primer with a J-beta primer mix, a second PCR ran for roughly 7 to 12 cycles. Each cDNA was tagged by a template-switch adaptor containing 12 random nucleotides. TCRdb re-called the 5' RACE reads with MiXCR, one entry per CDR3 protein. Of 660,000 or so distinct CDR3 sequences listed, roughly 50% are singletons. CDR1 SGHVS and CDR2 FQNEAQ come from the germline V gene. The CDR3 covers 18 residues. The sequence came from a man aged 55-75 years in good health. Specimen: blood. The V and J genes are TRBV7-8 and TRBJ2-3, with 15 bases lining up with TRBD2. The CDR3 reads CASSGRTSGGAGTDSQYF. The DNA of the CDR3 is TGTGCCAGCAGCGGGCGGACTAGCGGGGGGGCTGGCACAGATTCGCAGTATTTT.